This TCR beta chain originates from a study of neurological immune-mediated disorders. This clonotype has a count of ten or more. The unsorted libraries were prepared from 2 million PBMCs (stored at -80 C). The germline CDR1 and CDR2 sequences are ENHRY and SYGVKD. The germline V and J ends were trimmed by 3 bases and 7 bases, with 10 bases remaining between them. The CDR3 contains 13 residues. The making of cDNA relied on 5'RACE with 10-nucleotide random UMIs. TCRdb re-called the 5' RACE reads through MiXCR, storing one row per CDR3 protein. This sample has more than 20,000 distinct CDR3 sequences, with over 10% found just once.

Sequenced material: PBMCs. The chain carries TRBV10-3 and TRBJ1-5; possibly TRBD1 for D (6 bases). The sequence was obtained from a woman between 35 and 50 years old with HTLV-1-associated myelopathy (HAM/TSP). The CDR3 coding sequence is TGTGCCATCAGTGATGCAGGGGACCAGCCCCAGCATTTT. It encodes CAISDAGDQPQHF.